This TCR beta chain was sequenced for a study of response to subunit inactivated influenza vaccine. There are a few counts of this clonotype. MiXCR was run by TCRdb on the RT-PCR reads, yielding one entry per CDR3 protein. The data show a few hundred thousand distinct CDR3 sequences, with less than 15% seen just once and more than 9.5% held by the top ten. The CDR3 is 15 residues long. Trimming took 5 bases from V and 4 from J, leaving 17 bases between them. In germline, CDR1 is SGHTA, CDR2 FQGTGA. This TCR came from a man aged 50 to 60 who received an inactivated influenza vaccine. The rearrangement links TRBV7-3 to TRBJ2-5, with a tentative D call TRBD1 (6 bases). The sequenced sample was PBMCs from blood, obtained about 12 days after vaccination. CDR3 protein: CASSMTGTFGETQYF. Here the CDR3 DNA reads TGTGCCAGCAGCATGACAGGTACCTTCGGAGAGACCCAGTACTTC.